This T cell receptor beta chain was captured by sequencing in a study of PD-1 blockade in classical Hodgkin lymphoma. With 0 bases clipped from V and 5 bases from J, the junction kept 7 bases outside the gene matches. The CDR3 runs 16 residues. Germline assignment: CDR1 LGHNA and CDR2 YSLEER. TCRdb's copy holds only in-frame clones and misses some; the assay was immunoSEQ multiplex PCR. The sample shows around 27,000 clones, about four fifths of them seen only once. All patients experienced relapse after autologous stem cell transplantation, and brentuximab vedotin exposure was variable. The receptor comes from a human donor with classical Hodgkin lymphoma. The genes are TRBV4-3 and TRBJ2-7, with 10 positions matching TRBD1. The sample here was peripheral blood mononuclear cells (PBMCs), taken before the second cycle of nivolumab. The DNA of the CDR3 is TGCGCCAGCAGCCAAGAACACGGGACAGGGGCCAACGAGCAGTACTTC. This encodes CASSQEHGTGANEQYF.